Below are 12 T cell receptor beta chains sequenced from a single sample in a study of cytomegalovirus exposure and HLA in healthy donors. The method was immunoSEQ multiplex PCR; TCRdb's version includes in-frame clones alone and lacks a portion of them. The sample holds about 220,000 clones, approximately 80% seen once. Material for sequencing was PBMCs. The receptors derive from a woman in her 30s in good health and CMV-seropositive.

This clone appeared a single time. The chain links TRBV30 to TRBJ1-1, with D unclear. There are 13 residues in the CDR3. Germline lookup yields CDR1 GTSNPN and CDR2 SVGIG (reference sequence). Trimming took off 2 bases at V and 3 bases at J, with 10 bases between the two ends. CDR3 sequence (DNA): TGTGCCTGGAGTATACAGCTATACACTGAAGCTTTCTTT. Protein: CAWSIQLYTEAFF. The full variable domain, completed using reference TRBV30 and TRBJ1-1, is SQTIHQWPATLVQPVGSPLSLECTVEGTSNPNLYWYRQAAGRGLQLLFYSVGIGQISSEVPQNLSASRPQDRQFILSSKKLLLSDSGFYLCAWSIQLYTEAFFGQGTRLTVV.

This chain links TRBV30 with TRBJ2-5; D possibly corresponds to TRBD1 (6 bases). V lost 2 bases to trimming and J lost 5 bases, with 12 bases between them. The CDR3 length is 13 residues. In germline, CDR1 is GTSNPN, CDR2 SVGIG (reference sequence). CDR3 residues: CAWSRQERETQYF. CDR3 DNA: TGTGCCTGGAGTCGACAGGAAAGGGAGACCCAGTACTTC.

The chain combines TRBV5-4 with TRBJ1-5; D unclear. The germline V and J ends were trimmed by 0 bases and 4 bases, with 2 bases remaining between them. CDR1 is SGHNT and CDR2 is YYREEE in the germline V gene (reference sequence). The CDR3 is 12 amino acids. CDR3 in DNA: TGTGCCAGCAGCTTGGGTAATCAGCCCCAGCATTTT. Its protein is CASSLGNQPQHF.

This clone has just a few counts. J is TRBJ2-7 and V is TRBV13; D might be TRBD2 (6 bases). Per the germline V gene, CDR1 is PRHDT and CDR2 is FYEKMQ (reference sequence). The CDR3 length is 16 residues. V dropped 5 bases and J dropped 4 bases, with 21 bases sitting between them. The CDR3 region is CASSRSGRGWGYEQYF. As DNA, the CDR3 is TGTGCCAGCAGCCGATCTGGGCGGGGCTGGGGGTACGAGCAGTACTTC.

V and J are TRBV7-9 and TRBJ1-5; 7 bases agree with TRBD1. Per germline, CDR1 SEHNR and CDR2 FQNEAQ (reference sequence). J was trimmed by 11 bases and V by 5 bases; bases with no gene match: 3. The CDR3 is made up of 11 amino acids. For the CDR3, the DNA is TGTGCCAGCAGCCGCGGACAGGCCCAGCATTTT. It specifies CASSRGQAQHF.

This chain uses TRBV6-1 with TRBJ1-2; D remains ambiguous. Deletions cut 5 bases from V and 8 bases from J, with 15 bases between. This CDR3 spans 13 amino acids. Germline CDR1 is MNHNS and CDR2 is SASEGT. The CDR3 coding sequence is TGTGCCAGCAGTCCCGACGGGCTACGGGGCTACACCTTC. Its translation is CASSPDGLRGYTF.

This rearrangement joins TRBV4-2 to TRBJ2-7; D is perhaps TRBD1 (5 bases). CDR1 and CDR2 (germline): LGHNA, YNFKEQ. The CDR3 length is 15 residues. V was trimmed by 3 bases and J by 2 bases, leaving 14 bases between them. CDR3 nucleotide sequence: TGTGCCAGCAGCCAGGGCTCCCAGGGTGCCTACGAGCAGTACTTC. Its translation: CASSQGSQGAYEQYF.

V and J are TRBV2 and TRBJ2-3; 7 bases are a match to TRBD2. Losses at the gene ends were 1 base for V and 0 bases for J; bases not matched to a gene: 7. Germline-derived CDR1 and CDR2 are SNHLY and FYNNEI. The CDR3 loop spans 17 amino acids. The CDR3: CASSEGVSGASTDTQYF. Here the CDR3 DNA reads TGTGCCAGCAGTGAAGGGGTCAGCGGGGCTAGCACAGATACGCAGTATTTT.

This chain links TRBV9 with TRBJ2-1; the match to TRBD2 covers 11 bases. Germline CDR1 reads SGDLS; CDR2 reads YYNGEE. With 4 bases clipped from V and 2 bases from J, the junction kept 8 bases outside the gene matches. The CDR3 consists of 17 residues. In DNA form, the CDR3 reads TGTGCCAGCAGCCCCCAGGGACTAGCGGAACCCTACAATGAGCAGTTCTTC. Its translation: CASSPQGLAEPYNEQFF.

V gene TRBV28 combines with J gene TRBJ1-5, with 8 nucleotides matching TRBD1. This CDR3 is 14 amino acids long. The germline gives CDR1 MDHEN, CDR2 SYDVKM. Trimming at V came to 3 bases and at J to 6 bases, leaving 4 bases not matched to a gene. The CDR3 protein is CASSFYRGGQPQHF. As DNA, the CDR3 is TGTGCCAGCAGTTTTTACAGGGGGGGTCAGCCCCAGCATTTT.

CDR3 amino acids: CASRPGSTNEKLFF. For the CDR3, the DNA is TGTGCCAGCCGGCCGGGGTCAACTAATGAAAAACTGTTTTTT. This chain connects TRBV2 to TRBJ1-4; D is unresolved. From germline, CDR1 is SNHLY and CDR2 FYNNEI. This CDR3 is 14 amino acids long. Trimming pared 8 bases from V and 0 bases from J, leaving 10 bases between. The full variable domain, in which reference TRBV2 and TRBJ1-4 provide the parts outside the CDR3, is EPEVTQTPSHQVTQMGQEVILRCVPISNHLYFYWYRQILGQKVEFLVSFYNNEISEKSEIFDDQFSVERPDGSNFTLKIRSTKLEDSAMYFCASRPGSTNEKLFFGSGTQLSVL.

The V and J genes are TRBV27 and TRBJ1-1, with D hard to call. The CDR3 has 14 residues. Trimming took off 6 bases at V and 0 bases at J, with 11 bases between the two ends. Germline lookup yields CDR1 MNHEY and CDR2 SMNVEV (reference sequence). Written as DNA, the CDR3 is TGTGCCAGCAGCCGGTTGAGGGTGAACACTGAAGCTTTCTTT. This encodes CASSRLRVNTEAFF.